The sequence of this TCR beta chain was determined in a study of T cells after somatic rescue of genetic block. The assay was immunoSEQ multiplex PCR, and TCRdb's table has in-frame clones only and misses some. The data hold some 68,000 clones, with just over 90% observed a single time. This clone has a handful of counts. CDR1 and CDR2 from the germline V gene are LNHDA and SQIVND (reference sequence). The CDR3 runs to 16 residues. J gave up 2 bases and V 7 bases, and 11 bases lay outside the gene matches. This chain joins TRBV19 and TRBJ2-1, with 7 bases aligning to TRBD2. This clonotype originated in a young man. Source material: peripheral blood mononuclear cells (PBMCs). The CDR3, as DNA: TGTGCCAGTACCTTAGATCGGGCGGGGGCCTACAATGAGCAGTTCTTC. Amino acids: CASTLDRAGAYNEQFF.